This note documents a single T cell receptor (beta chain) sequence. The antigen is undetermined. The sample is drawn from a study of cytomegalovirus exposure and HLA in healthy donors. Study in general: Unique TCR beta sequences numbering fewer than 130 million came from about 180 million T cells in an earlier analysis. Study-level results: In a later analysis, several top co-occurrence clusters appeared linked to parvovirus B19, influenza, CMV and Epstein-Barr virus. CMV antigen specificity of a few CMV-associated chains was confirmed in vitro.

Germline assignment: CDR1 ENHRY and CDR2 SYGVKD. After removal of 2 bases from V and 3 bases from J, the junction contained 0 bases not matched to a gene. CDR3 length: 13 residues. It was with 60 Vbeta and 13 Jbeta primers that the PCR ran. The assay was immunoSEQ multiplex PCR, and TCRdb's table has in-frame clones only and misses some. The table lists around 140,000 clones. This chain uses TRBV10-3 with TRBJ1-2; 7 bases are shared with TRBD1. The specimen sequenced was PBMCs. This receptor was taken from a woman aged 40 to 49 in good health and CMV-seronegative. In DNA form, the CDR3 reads TGTGCCATCAGTGAGACAGGGGACTATGGCTACACCTTC. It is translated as CAISETGDYGYTF.